This T cell receptor beta chain was observed in a study of shared clonotypes between healthy human individuals. Background on the study: The donor group consisted of two women and a few men, aged 18 to 49.

The table came from immunoSEQ multiplex PCR; TCRdb's copy has only in-frame clones and leaves some out. Found here are about 2 million clones, around 96% of them singletons; the top ten hold around 1.2%. Overall study results and limits: Incompleteness in sorted-subset sequencing, despite large depth, was shown by rarefaction. There were few donors, and this limited the genetic and exposure-history diversity represented.

Details on this clone: Its antigen is unknown. Other DNA sequences in this specimen translate into the identical CDR3.

Germline V gene data show CDR1 as MNHEY and CDR2 as SVGAGI. CDR3 length equals 15 residues. V gave up 0 bases and J gave up 1 base; unmatched junction bases: 2. CD45RO-negative, CCR7-positively selected cells formed the naive CD8 fraction, excluding terminally differentiated effector memory CD45RA+ cells. The clonotype comes from a man younger than 35 in good health. Sequences were obtained from naive CD8+ T cells sorted from blood. The chain carries TRBV6-5 and TRBJ2-5; TRBD1 matches at 7 bases. The CDR3 spells CASSYSGTAQETQYF. As DNA, the CDR3 is TGTGCCAGCAGTTACTCCGGGACAGCCCAAGAGACCCAGTACTTC.